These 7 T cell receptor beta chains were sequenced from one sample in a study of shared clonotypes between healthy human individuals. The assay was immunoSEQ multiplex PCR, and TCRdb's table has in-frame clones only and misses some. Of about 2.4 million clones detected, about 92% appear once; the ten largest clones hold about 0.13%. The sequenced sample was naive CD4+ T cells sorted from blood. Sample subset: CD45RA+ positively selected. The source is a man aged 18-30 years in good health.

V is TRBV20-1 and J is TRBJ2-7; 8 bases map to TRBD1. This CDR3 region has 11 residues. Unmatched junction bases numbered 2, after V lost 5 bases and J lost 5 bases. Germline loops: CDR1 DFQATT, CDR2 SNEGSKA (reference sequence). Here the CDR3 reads CSAPDRDEQYF. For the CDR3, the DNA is TGCAGTGCTCCGGACAGGGACGAGCAGTACTTC.

CDR3 sequence reads: CASSRDGYGYTF. CDR3 sequence (DNA): TGTGCCAGCAGCAGGGACGGATATGGCTACACCTTC. This chain links TRBV5-6 with TRBJ1-2, with D possibly being TRBD1 (5 bases). CDR3 length: 12 residues. Trimming took 4 bases from V and 5 from J, leaving 9 bases between them. The germline gives CDR1 SGHDT, CDR2 YYEEEE. The full variable domain, completed using reference TRBV5-6 and TRBJ1-2, is DAGVTQSPTHLIKTRGQQVTLRCSPKSGHDTVSWYQQALGQGPQFIFQYYEEEERQRGNFPDRFSGHQFPNYSSELNVNALLLGDSALYLCASSRDGYGYTFGSGTRLTVV.

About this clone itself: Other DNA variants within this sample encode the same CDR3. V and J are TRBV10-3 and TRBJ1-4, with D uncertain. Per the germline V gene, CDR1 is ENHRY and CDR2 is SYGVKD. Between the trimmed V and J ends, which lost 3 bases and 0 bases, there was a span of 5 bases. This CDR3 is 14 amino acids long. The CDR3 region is CAISDLATNEKLFF. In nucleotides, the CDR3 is TGTGCCATCAGTGACCTAGCAACTAATGAAAAACTGTTTTTT.

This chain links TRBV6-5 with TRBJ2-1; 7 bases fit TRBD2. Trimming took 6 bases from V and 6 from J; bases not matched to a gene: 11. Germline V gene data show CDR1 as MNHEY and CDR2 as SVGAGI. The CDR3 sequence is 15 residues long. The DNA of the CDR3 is TGTGCCAGCAGCCTACTAGCGATTCATACCAATGAGCAGTTCTTC. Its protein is CASSLLAIHTNEQFF.

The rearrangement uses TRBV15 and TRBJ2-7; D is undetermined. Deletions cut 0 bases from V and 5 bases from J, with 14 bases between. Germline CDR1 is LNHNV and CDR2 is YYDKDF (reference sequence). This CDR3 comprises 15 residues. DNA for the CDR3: TGTGCCACCAGCAGAGATGTAGGGATGAGCAACGAGCAGTACTTC. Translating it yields CATSRDVGMSNEQYF.

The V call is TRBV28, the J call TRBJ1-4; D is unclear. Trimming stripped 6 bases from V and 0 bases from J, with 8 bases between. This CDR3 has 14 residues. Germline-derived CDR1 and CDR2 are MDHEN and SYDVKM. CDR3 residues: CASSWIATNEKLFF. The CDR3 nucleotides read TGTGCCAGCAGCTGGATTGCAACTAATGAAAAACTGTTTTTT.

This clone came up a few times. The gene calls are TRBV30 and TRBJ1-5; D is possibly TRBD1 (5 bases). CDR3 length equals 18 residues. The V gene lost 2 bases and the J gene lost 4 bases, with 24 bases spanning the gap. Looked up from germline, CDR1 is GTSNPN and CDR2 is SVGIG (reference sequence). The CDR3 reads CAWSPQRGRGRSNQPQHF. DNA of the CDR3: TGTGCCTGGAGTCCCCAGAGAGGGAGGGGAAGAAGTAATCAGCCCCAGCATTTT.